Listed below are T cell receptor beta chains from one sample, sequenced in a study of regulatory T cells in long-lasting Graves disease. Each CDR3 protein gets one entry after TCRdb re-called the multiplex PCR reads with MiXCR. The sample contains under 450,000 distinct CDR3 sequences, 10% to 15% of which appear only once. The sample was also reused in another study, on T cells in Graves' hyperthyroidism and ophthalmopathy.

The specimen comprised peripheral blood mononuclear cells (PBMCs), sampled at new diagnosis, from a patient treated with antithyroid drugs. The origin of the receptors is a woman younger than 35 with Graves disease. CDR3s include the opening cysteine and the closing phenylalanine or tryptophan. Each record gives: V gene, D gene, clone size, J gene, CDR3 protein, CDR3 DNA. D genes are given only for firm matches. Clone size is shown for a subset of rows, as once, few, many or a class of expanded clone.

V gene: TRBV4-3
D gene: TRBD2
clone size: .
J gene: TRBJ2-3
CDR3 protein: CASSPRTSGAQYF
CDR3 DNA: TGCGCCAGCAGCCCGAGGACTAGCGGGGCGCAGTATTTT

V gene: TRBV18
D gene: .
clone size: many
J gene: TRBJ1-6
CDR3 protein: CASSPADSYNSPLHF
CDR3 DNA: TGTGCCAGCTCACCGGCAGACTCCTATAATTCACCCCTCCACTTT

V gene: TRBV29-1
D gene: .
clone size: many
J gene: TRBJ1-1
CDR3 protein: CSVYRDGAEAFF
CDR3 DNA: TGCAGCGTGTACCGGGACGGCGCAGAAGCTTTCTTT

V gene: TRBV27
D gene: .
clone size: many
J gene: TRBJ1-1
CDR3 protein: CASSLWEGTEAFF
CDR3 DNA: TGTGCCAGCAGTTTATGGGAGGGCACTGAAGCTTTCTTT

V gene: TRBV7-9
D gene: TRBD1
clone size: few
J gene: TRBJ1-1
CDR3 protein: CASSLWGQGNTEAFF
CDR3 DNA: TGTGCCAGCAGCTTATGGGGACAGGGCAATACTGAAGCTTTCTTT

V gene: TRBV5-1
D gene: .
clone size: few
J gene: TRBJ2-3
CDR3 protein: CASSLAWNTDTQYF
CDR3 DNA: TGCGCCAGCAGCTTGGCTTGGAACACAGATACGCAGTATTTT

V gene: TRBV20-1
D gene: .
clone size: many
J gene: TRBJ1-2
CDR3 protein: CSARSETNYGYTF
CDR3 DNA: TGCAGTGCTAGATCTGAAACTAACTATGGCTACACCTTC

V gene: TRBV4-1
D gene: .
clone size: few
J gene: TRBJ1-1
CDR3 protein: CASSQVSDSGAFF
CDR3 DNA: TGCGCCAGCAGCCAAGTATCGGACAGCGGGGCTTTCTTT

V gene: TRBV28
D gene: .
clone size: many
J gene: TRBJ1-1
CDR3 protein: CASSPPSNTEAFF
CDR3 DNA: TGTGCCAGCAGTCCCCCTTCCAACACTGAAGCTTTCTTT

V gene: TRBV6-2/TRBV6-3
D gene: .
clone size: many
J gene: TRBJ1-1
CDR3 protein: CASSEYPGGYKLNTEAFF
CDR3 DNA: TGTGCCAGCAGTGAATACCCCGGGGGATACAAACTGAACACTGAAGCTTTCTTT

V gene: TRBV11-2
D gene: .
clone size: many
J gene: TRBJ2-5
CDR3 protein: CASSLEAGDETQYF
CDR3 DNA: TGTGCCAGCAGCTTAGAGGCGGGTGACGAGACCCAGTACTTC

V gene: TRBV14
D gene: TRBD1
clone size: many
J gene: TRBJ1-4
CDR3 protein: CASTPIVGTGGSEKLFF
CDR3 DNA: TGTGCCAGCACCCCGATCGTCGGGACAGGGGGAAGTGAAAAACTGTTTTTT

V gene: TRBV3-1
D gene: .
clone size: few
J gene: TRBJ1-6
CDR3 protein: CVSSSRGVNNSPLHF
CDR3 DNA: TGTGTCAGCAGCTCACGAGGGGTGAATAATTCACCTCTCCACTTT

V gene: TRBV29-1
D gene: TRBD1
clone size: .
J gene: TRBJ1-1
CDR3 protein: CSVTGQGLNTEAFF
CDR3 DNA: TGCAGCGTCACGGGACAGGGCCTGAACACTGAAGCTTTCTTT

V gene: TRBV5-1
D gene: .
clone size: .
J gene: TRBJ1-1
CDR3 protein: CASSSNMGWALHTEAFF
CDR3 DNA: TGCGCCAGCAGCAGTAACATGGGGTGGGCTTTGCACACTGAAGCTTTCTTT

V gene: TRBV20-1
D gene: .
clone size: many
J gene: TRBJ2-5
CDR3 protein: CSASRTSAETQYF
CDR3 DNA: TGCAGTGCTAGTAGGACTTCAGCAGAGACCCAGTACTTC

V gene: TRBV7-8
D gene: .
clone size: many
J gene: TRBJ2-4
CDR3 protein: CASSLFPGGNPLAKNIQYF
CDR3 DNA: TGTGCCAGCAGCTTATTTCCGGGCGGTAATCCGCTAGCCAAAAACATTCAGTACTTC

V gene: TRBV7-2
D gene: .
clone size: .
J gene: TRBJ2-2
CDR3 protein: CASGSRTNTGELFF
CDR3 DNA: TGTGCCAGCGGCAGCCGGACGAACACCGGGGAGCTGTTTTTT